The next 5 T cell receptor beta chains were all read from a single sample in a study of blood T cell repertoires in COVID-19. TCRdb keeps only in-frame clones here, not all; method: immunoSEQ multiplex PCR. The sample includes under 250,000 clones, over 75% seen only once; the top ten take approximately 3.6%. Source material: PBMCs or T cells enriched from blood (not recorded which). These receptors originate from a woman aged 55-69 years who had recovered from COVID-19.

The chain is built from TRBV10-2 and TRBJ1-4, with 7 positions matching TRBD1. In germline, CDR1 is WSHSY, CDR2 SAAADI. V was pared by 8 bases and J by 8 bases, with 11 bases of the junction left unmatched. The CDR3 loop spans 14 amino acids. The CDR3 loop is CASLKEGAREKLFF. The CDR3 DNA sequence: TGCGCCAGCTTAAAGGAGGGGGCGAGGGAAAAACTGTTTTTT.

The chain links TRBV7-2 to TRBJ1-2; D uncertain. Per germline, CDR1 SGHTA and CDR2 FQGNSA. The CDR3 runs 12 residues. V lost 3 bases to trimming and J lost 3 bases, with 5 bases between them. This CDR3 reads CASSFSDYGYTF. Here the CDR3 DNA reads TGTGCCAGCAGCTTTTCAGACTATGGCTACACCTTC.

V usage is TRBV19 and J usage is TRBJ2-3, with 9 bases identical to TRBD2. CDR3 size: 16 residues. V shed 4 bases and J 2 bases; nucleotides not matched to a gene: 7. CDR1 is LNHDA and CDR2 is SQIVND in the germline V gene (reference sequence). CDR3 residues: CASSRASGMYTDTQYF. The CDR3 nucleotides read TGTGCCAGTAGTAGGGCTAGCGGGATGTACACAGATACGCAGTATTTT.

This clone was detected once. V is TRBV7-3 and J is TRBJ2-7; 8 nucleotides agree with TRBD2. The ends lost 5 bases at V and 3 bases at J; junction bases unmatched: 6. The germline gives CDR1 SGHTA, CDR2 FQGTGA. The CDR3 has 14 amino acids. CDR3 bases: TGTGCCAGCAGCCCCAGCGGGGGAGACTACGAGCAGTACTTC. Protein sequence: CASSPSGGDYEQYF. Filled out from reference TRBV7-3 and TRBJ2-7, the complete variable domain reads GAGVSQTPSNKVTEKGKYVELRCDPISGHTALYWYRQSLGQGPEFLIYFQGTGAADDSGLPNDRFFAVRPEGSVSTLKIQRTERGDSAVYLCASSPSGGDYEQYFGPGTRLTVT.

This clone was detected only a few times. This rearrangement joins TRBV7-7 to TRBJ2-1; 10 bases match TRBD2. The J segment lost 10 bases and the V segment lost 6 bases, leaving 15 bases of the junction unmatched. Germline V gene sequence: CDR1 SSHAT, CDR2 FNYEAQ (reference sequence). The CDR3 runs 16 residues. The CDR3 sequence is CASRVSGTSVSGEQFF. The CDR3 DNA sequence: TGTGCCAGCAGGGTTTCCGGGACTAGCGTCTCCGGGGAGCAGTTCTTC.